The rows below give T cell receptor beta chains drawn from one sample of a study of control samples from healthy donors and cancer patients. Clones were sequenced by immunoSEQ multiplex PCR, and TCRdb holds only the in-frame ones, with some missing. Of approximately 97,000 clones in the sample, more than 90% were seen once. Material for sequencing was blood. These receptors were taken from a human donor in good health. The donor label of this sample is uncertain. The CDR3 runs from the conserved cysteine through the conserved F or W. Each record gives: D gene, clone size, J gene, CDR3 length, V gene, CDR3 DNA, CDR3 protein. D genes are given only for firm matches. Part of the rows lack a size; the others show once, few, many or a class for expanded clones.

>TRBD1|.|TRBJ2-3|15|TRBV3-1/TRBV3-2
TGTGCCAGCAGCCCCGGGACAGGGGACACAGATACGCAGTATTTT
CASSPGTGDTDTQYF
>.|.|TRBJ1-4|17|TRBV5-6
TGTGCCAGCAGCTTGGGGCCAGGGGCTGGAACTAATGAAAAACTGTTTTTT
CASSLGPGAGTNEKLFF
>TRBD1|.|TRBJ2-3|15|TRBV9
TGTGCCAGCAGCCCTGACAGGGGAGGCACAGATACGCAGTATTTT
CASSPDRGGTDTQYF
>TRBD2|.|TRBJ2-3|15|TRBV14
TGTGCCAGCAGTCTGACTAGCGGAACCACAGATACGCAGTATTTT
CASSLTSGTTDTQYF
>.|.|TRBJ2-4|15|TRBV9
TGTGCCAGCAGCCGGGACGGATTAGCCAAAAACATTCAGTACTTC
CASSRDGLAKNIQYF
>.|few|TRBJ1-1|15|TRBV11-2
TGTGCCAGCAGCTTAGGGTCCGTAATGAACACTGAAGCTTTCTTT
CASSLGSVMNTEAFF
>TRBD2|once|TRBJ2-5|14|TRBV3-1/TRBV3-2
TGTGCCAGCAGCCAAGCGGGACTAGAAGAGACCCAGTACTTC
CASSQAGLEETQYF
>.|.|TRBJ1-5|17|TRBV6-2/TRBV6-3
TGTGCCAGCAGCCACAACCGAAGGGGGTATAGCAATCAGCCCCAGCATTTT
CASSHNRRGYSNQPQHF
>.|.|TRBJ2-1|16|TRBV18
TGTGCCAGCTCACCACCGTCACAAAGCTCCTACAATGAGCAGTTCTTC
CASSPPSQSSYNEQFF
>.|.|TRBJ1-3|11|TRBV6-5
TGTGCCAGCGGCACTGGAAACACCATATATTTT
CASGTGNTIYF
>TRBD2|.|TRBJ2-3|16|TRBV27
TGTGCCAGCACGAAGGGAGGGTTTAGAGGCACAGATACGCAGTATTTT
CASTKGGFRGTDTQYF
>TRBD1|once|TRBJ1-1|15|TRBV7-8
TGTGCCAGCAGCTTAGCTGACAGGGAACGGACTGAAGCTTTCTTT
CASSLADRERTEAFF
>TRBD2|.|TRBJ2-2|17|TRBV6-4
TGTGCCAGCAGTGACTCAACTAGCGGGGAGAACACCGGGGAGCTGTTTTTT
CASSDSTSGENTGELFF
>.|.|TRBJ1-1|15|TRBV15
TGTGCCACCAGCAGAGACAGGGCCCAGAACACTGAAGCTTTCTTT
CATSRDRAQNTEAFF
>TRBD1|.|TRBJ1-6|15|TRBV6-5
TGTGCCAGCACCGGGACAGGGTCCTATAATTCACCCCTCCACTTT
CASTGTGSYNSPLHF
>.|few|TRBJ1-1|11|TRBV6-6
TGTGCCAGCAGTCTACTCGCTGAAGCTTTCTTT
CASSLLAEAFF
>.|.|TRBJ1-2|13|TRBV5-1
TGCGCCAGCAGTTTACAGGGTTTTGATGGCTACACCTTC
CASSLQGFDGYTF
>TRBD1|.|TRBJ2-3|17|TRBV4-3
TGCGCCAGCAGCCAAGATTTGGGGACAGGGCCGGCAGATACGCAGTATTTT
CASSQDLGTGPADTQYF
>.|.|TRBJ1-1|15|TRBV4-3
TGCGCCAGCAGCCAAGGGGGCGGCATGAACACTGAAGCTTTCTTT
CASSQGGGMNTEAFF
>.|.|TRBJ1-5|13|TRBV19
TGTGCCAGTAGTCCGGACACTTATCAGCCCCAGCATTTT
CASSPDTYQPQHF
>TRBD1|.|TRBJ1-1|18|TRBV7-9
TGTGCCAGCAGCTTGGGGACACAGGGGACGAACCTATACACTGAAGCTTTCTTT
CASSLGTQGTNLYTEAFF
>.|.|TRBJ2-3|14|TRBV7-9
TGTGCCAGCAGCTTGGCAGGTTCACAGGATACGCAGTATTTT
CASSLAGSQDTQYF